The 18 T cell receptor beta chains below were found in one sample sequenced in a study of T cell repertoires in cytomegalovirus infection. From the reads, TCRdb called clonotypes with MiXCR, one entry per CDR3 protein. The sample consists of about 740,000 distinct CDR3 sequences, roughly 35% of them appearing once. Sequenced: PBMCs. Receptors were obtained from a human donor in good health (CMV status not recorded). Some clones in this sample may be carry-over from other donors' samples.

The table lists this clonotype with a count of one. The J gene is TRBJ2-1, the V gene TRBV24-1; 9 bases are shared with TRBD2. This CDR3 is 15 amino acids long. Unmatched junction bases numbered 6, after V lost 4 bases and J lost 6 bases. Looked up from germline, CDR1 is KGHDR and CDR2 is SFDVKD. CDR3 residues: CATSDGAGGTNEQFF. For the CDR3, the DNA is TGTGCCACCAGTGACGGAGCGGGAGGTACCAATGAGCAGTTCTTC.

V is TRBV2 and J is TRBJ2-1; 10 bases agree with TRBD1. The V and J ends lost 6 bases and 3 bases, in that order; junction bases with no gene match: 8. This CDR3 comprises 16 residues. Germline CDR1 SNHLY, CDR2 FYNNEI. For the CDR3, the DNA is TGTGCCAGCAGCCCGAAGGGACAGGGGTACTACAATGAGCAGTTCTTC. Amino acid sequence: CASSPKGQGYYNEQFF. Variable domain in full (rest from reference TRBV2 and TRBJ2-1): EPEVTQTPSHQVTQMGQEVILRCVPISNHLYFYWYRQILGQKVEFLVSFYNNEISEKSEIFDDQFSVERPDGSNFTLKIRSTKLEDSAMYFCASSPKGQGYYNEQFFGPGTRLTVL.

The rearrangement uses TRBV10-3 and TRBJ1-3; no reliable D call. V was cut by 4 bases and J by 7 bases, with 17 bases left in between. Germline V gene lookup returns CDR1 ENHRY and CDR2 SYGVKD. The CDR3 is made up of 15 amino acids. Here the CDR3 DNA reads TGTGCCATCAGTGGACGACCCCAGGCGGGGAACACCATATATTTT. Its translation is CAISGRPQAGNTIYF.

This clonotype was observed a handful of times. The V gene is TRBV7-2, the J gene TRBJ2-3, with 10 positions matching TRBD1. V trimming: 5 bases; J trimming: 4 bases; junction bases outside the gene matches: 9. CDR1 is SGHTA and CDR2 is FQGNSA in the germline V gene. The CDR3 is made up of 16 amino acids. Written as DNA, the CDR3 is TGTGCCAGCAGCCCCGGGACAGGGGTTTTCGCAGATACGCAGTATTTT. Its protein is CASSPGTGVFADTQYF.

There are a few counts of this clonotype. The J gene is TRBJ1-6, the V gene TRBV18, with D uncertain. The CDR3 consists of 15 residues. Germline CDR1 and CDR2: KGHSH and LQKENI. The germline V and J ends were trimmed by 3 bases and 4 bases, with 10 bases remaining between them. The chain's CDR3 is CASSPMDWYNSPLHF. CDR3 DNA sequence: TGTGCCAGCTCACCCATGGACTGGTATAATTCACCCCTCCACTTT.

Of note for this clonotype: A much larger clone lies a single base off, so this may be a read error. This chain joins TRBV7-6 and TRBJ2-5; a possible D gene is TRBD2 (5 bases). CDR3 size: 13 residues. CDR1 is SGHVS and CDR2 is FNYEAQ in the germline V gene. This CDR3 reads CSSSFERKETQYF. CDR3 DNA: TGTTCCAGCAGCTTCGAGCGGAAAGAGACCCAGTACTTC.

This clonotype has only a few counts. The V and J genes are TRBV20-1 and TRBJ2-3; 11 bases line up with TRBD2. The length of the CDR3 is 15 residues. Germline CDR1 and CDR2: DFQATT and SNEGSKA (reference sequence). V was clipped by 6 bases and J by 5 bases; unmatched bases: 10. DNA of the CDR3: TGCAGTGCGGAATTGCTAGCGGGAGGTGTAGATACGCAGTATTTT. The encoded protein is CSAELLAGGVDTQYF.

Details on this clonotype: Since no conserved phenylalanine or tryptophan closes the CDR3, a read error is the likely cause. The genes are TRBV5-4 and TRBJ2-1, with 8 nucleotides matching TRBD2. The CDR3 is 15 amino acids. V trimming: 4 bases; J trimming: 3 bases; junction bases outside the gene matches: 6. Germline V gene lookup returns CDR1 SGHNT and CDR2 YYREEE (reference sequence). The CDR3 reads CASSKFSGVYNEQFL. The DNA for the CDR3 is TGTGCCAGCAGCAAATTTAGCGGGGTCTACAATGAGCAGTTCTTG.

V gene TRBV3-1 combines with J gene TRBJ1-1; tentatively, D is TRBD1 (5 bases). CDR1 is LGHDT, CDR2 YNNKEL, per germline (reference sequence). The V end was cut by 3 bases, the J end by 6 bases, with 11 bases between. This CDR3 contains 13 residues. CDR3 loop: CASSHGQGPEAFF. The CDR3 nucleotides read TGTGCCAGCAGCCACGGGCAGGGTCCTGAAGCTTTCTTT.

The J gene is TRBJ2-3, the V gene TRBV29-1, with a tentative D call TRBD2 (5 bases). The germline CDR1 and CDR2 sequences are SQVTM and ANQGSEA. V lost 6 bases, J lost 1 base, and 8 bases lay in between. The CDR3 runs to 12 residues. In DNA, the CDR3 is TGCAGCGTCTCGCGGGGCACAGATACGCAGTATTTT. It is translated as CSVSRGTDTQYF.

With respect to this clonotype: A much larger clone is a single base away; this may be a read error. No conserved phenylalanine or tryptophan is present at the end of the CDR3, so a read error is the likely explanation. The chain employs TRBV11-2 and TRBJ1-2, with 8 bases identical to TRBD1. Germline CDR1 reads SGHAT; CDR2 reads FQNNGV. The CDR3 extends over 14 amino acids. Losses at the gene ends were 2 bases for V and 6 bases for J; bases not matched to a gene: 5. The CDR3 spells CASSLTGGVHGYTC. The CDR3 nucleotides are TGTGCCAGCAGCTTAACAGGGGGGGTACATGGCTACACCTGC.

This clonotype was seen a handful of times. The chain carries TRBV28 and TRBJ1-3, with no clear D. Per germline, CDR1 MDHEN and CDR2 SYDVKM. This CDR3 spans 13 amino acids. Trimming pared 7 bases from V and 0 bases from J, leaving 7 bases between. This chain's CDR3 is CASIADSGNTIYF. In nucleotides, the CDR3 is TGTGCCAGCATAGCGGACTCTGGAAACACCATATATTTT.

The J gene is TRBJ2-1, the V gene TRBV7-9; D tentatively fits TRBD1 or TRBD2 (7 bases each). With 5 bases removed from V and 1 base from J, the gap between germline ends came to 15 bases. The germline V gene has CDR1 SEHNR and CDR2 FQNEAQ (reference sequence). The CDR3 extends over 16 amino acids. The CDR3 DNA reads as TGTGCCAGCAGCCCTCTCAGGGGGGGATCCTACAATGAGCAGTTCTTC. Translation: CASSPLRGGSYNEQFF. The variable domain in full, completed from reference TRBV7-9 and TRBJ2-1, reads DTGVSQNPRHKITKRGQNVTFRCDPISEHNRLYWYRQTLGQGPEFLTYFQNEAQLEKSRLLSDRFSAERPKGSFSTLEIQRTEQGDSAMYLCASSPLRGGSYNEQFFGPGTRLTVL.

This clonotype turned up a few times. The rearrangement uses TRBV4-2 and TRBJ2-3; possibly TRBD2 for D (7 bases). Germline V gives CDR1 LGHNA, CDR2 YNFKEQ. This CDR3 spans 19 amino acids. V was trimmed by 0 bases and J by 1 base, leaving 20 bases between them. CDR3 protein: CASSQDTGGGHRRTDTQYF. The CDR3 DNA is TGTGCCAGCAGCCAAGATACGGGCGGGGGCCACCGTCGCACAGATACGCAGTATTTT.

DNA of the CDR3: TGTGCCAGCAGTTGGCAACAGGGACGGGGCTCCTACGAGCAGTACTTC. This translates into CASSWQQGRGSYEQYF. The chain joins TRBV6-5 to TRBJ2-7; a weak D match, TRBD1 (6 bases). Germline V gives CDR1 MNHEY, CDR2 SVGAGI. V lost 4 bases, J lost 0 bases, and 16 bases lay in between. The CDR3 extends over 16 amino acids.

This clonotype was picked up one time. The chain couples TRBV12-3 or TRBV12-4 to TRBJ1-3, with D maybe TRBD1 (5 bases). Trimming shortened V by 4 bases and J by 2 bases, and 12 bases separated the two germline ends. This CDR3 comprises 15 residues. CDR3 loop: CASSSPVGAGNTIYF. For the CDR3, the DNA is TGTGCCAGCAGTTCCCCCGTGGGGGCTGGAAACACCATATATTTT.

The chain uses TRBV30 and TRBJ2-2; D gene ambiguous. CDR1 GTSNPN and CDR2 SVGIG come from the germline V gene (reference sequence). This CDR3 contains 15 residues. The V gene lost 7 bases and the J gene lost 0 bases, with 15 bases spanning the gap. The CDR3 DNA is TGTGCCTCCTCACCCGTGTCTTCGAACACCGGGGAGCTGTTTTTT. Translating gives CASSPVSSNTGELFF.

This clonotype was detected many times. The CDR3 loop reads CASSLGGGPSYNEQFF. CDR3 DNA: TGTGCCAGCAGTTTAGGGGGAGGGCCGTCCTACAATGAGCAGTTCTTC. The chain employs TRBV12-3 or TRBV12-4 and TRBJ2-1, with 7 bases aligning to TRBD2. The CDR3 spans 16 residues. The junction had 4 bases not matched to a gene; V was cut back by 1 base and J by 1 base.